One sample yielded the 6 T cell receptor beta chains listed below, sequenced in a study of T cell repertoires in cytomegalovirus infection. Each CDR3 protein is one row after TCRdb ran MiXCR on the reads. Found here are 600,000 to 700,000 distinct CDR3 sequences, approximately 33% of them singletons; the top ten hold roughly 18%. What these receptors recognize is not known. The specimen comprised cultured PBMCs, sampled from culture after CMV antigen stimulation. The receptors here all came from a human donor in good health (CMV status not recorded). Some clones in this sample may be carry-over from other donors' samples.

There are a few counts of this clonotype. The rearrangement uses TRBV7-2 and TRBJ2-7; D perhaps matches TRBD2 (6 bases). V was cut by 5 bases and J by 7 bases, with 18 bases left in between. There are 14 residues in the CDR3. Germline CDR1 reads SGHTA; CDR2 reads FQGNSA. Here the CDR3 reads CASSRRRGGGEQYF. As DNA, the CDR3 is TGTGCCAGCAGCCGTAGGCGGGGTGGAGGGGAGCAGTACTTC. Looking up the rest from reference TRBV7-2 and TRBJ2-7 gives the full variable domain: GAGVSQSPSNKVTEKGKDVELRCDPISGHTALYWYRQSLGQGLEFLIYFQGNSAPDKSGLPSDRFSAERTGGSVSTLTIQRTQQEDSAVYLCASSRRRGGGEQYFGPGTRLTVT.

This clonotype appeared a few times. The V call is TRBV30, the J call TRBJ2-7; TRBD2 matches 10 bases. With V trimmed by 3 bases and J by 3 bases, 8 bases remained unmatched. Germline V CDR1 and CDR2: GTSNPN, SVGIG (reference sequence). This CDR3 spans 15 amino acids. CDR3 nucleotides: TGTGCCTGGAGCCTCCCGGGACTAGCGAGCTACGAGCAGTACTTC. Translating gives CAWSLPGLASYEQYF. The whole variable domain, remainder taken from reference TRBV30 and TRBJ2-7, is SQTIHQWPATLVQPVGSPLSLECTVEGTSNPNLYWYRQAAGRGLQLLFYSVGIGQISSEVPQNLSASRPQDRQFILSSKKLLLSDSGFYLCAWSLPGLASYEQYFGPGTRLTVT.

The V call is TRBV7-2, the J call TRBJ2-7; TRBD1 aligns across 10 bases. The junction had 7 bases not matched to a gene; V was cut back by 0 bases and J by 5 bases. Germline CDR1 SGHTA, CDR2 FQGNSA. The CDR3 has 16 amino acids. The CDR3 DNA follows: TGTGCCAGCAGCTTAGCGCTAGGGACAGGGGACCACGAGCAGTACTTC. This gives the protein CASSLALGTGDHEQYF. Complete variable domain (other parts from reference TRBV7-2 and TRBJ2-7): GAGVSQSPSNKVTEKGKDVELRCDPISGHTALYWYRQSLGQGLEFLIYFQGNSAPDKSGLPSDRFSAERTGGSVSTLTIQRTQQEDSAVYLCASSLALGTGDHEQYFGPGTRLTVT.

This clonotype appeared a few times. The CDR3 reads CASSPQPNYGYTF. The CDR3 DNA reads TGTGCCAGCAGTCCCCAGCCGAACTATGGCTACACCTTC. The chain carries TRBV12-3 or TRBV12-4 and TRBJ1-2; D remains unclear. V was pared by 5 bases and J by 2 bases, with 9 bases between. The CDR3 has 13 residues.

The chain employs TRBV6-6 and TRBJ1-5, with 7 bases lining up with TRBD1. V lost 5 bases and J lost 6; bases outside the gene matches: 7. Germline V gene sequence: CDR1 MNHNY, CDR2 SVGAGI (reference sequence). This CDR3 comprises 14 residues. The CDR3 DNA reads as TGTGCCAGCAGTAAGACAGGGAGTCGTCAGCCCCAGCATTTT. Protein product: CASSKTGSRQPQHF.

The chain couples TRBV2 to TRBJ2-3; possible D gene TRBD2, 6 bases. Trimming took off 6 bases at V and 2 bases at J, with 12 bases between the two ends. Germline CDR1 is SNHLY and CDR2 is FYNNEI. CDR3 length: 14 amino acids. In nucleotides, the CDR3 is TGTGCCAGCAGGGGGGGAGTGGCCACAGATACGCAGTATTTT. This encodes CASRGGVATDTQYF.